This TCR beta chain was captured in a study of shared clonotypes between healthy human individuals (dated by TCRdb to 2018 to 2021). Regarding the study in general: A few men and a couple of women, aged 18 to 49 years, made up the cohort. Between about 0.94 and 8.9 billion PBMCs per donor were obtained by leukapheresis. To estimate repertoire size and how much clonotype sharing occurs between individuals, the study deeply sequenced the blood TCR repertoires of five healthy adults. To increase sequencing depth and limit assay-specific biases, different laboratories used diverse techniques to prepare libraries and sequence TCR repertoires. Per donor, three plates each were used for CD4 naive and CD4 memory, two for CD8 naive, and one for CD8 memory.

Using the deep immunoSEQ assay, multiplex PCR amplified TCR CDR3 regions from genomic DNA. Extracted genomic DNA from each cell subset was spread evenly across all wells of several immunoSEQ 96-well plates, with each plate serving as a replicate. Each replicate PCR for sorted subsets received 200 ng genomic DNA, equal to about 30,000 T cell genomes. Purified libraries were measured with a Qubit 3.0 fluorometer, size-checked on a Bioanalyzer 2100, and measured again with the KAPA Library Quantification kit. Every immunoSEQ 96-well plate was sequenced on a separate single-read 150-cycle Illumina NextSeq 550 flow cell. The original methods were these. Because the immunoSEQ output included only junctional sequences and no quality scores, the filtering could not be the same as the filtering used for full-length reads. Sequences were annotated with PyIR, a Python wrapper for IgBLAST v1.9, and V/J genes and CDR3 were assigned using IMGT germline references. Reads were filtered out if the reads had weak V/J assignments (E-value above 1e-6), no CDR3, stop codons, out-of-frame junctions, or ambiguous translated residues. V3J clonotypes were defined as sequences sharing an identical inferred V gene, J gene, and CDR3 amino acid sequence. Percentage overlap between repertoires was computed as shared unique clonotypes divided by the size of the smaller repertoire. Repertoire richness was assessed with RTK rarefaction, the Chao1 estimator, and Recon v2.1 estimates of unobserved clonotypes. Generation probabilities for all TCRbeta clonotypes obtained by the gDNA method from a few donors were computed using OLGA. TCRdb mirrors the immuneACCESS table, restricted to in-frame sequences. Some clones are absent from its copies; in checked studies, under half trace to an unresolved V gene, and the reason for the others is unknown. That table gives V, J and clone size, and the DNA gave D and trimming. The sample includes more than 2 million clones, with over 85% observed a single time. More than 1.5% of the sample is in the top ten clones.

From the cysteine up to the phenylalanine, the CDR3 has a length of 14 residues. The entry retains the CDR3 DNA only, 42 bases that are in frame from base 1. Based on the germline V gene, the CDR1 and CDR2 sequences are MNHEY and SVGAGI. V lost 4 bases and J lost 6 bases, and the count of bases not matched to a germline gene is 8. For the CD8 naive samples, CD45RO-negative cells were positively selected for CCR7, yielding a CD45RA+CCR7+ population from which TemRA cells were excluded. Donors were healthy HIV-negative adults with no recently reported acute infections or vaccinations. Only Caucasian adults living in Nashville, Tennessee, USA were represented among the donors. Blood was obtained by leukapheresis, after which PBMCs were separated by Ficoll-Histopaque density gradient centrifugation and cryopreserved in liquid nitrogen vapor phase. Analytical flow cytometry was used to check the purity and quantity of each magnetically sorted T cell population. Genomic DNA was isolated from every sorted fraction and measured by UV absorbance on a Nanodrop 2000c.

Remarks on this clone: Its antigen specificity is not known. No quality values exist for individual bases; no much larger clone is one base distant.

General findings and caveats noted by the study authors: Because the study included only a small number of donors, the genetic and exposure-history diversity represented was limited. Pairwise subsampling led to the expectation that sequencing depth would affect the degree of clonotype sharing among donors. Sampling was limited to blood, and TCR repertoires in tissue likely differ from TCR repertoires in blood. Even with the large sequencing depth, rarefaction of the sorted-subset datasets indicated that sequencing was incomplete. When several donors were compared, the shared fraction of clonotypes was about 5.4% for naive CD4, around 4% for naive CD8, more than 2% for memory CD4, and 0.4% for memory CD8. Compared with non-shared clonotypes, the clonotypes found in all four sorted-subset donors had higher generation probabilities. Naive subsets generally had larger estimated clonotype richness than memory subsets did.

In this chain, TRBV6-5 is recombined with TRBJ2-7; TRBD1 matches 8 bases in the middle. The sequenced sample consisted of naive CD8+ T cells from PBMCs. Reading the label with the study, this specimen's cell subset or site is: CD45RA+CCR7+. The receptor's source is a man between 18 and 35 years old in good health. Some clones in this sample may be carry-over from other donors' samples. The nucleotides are TGTGCCAGCAGTTTCGGACAGGGATTGCGCGAGCAGTACTTC. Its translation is CASSFGQGLREQYF.